A selection of T cell receptor beta chains follows, all from one sample in a study of blood T cell repertoires in COVID-19. The repertoire was sequenced with immunoSEQ multiplex PCR; TCRdb's copy has only in-frame clones and lacks some. The table lists roughly 200,000 clones, about 81% of them singletons, with 9.2% in the top ten. The sequenced material came from PBMCs or T cells enriched from blood (not recorded which). All receptors derive from a man aged 35 to 55 who had recovered from COVID-19. Each CDR3 is given with its conserved first and last residue. The D gene is left open where the match is weak. Not every row has a clone size; where given, it reads once, few, many or a size class.

J gene | clone size | D gene | V gene | CDR3 DNA | CDR3 protein
TRBJ2-5 | - | TRBD2 | TRBV2 | TGTGCCAGCAGTTCACTAGCGGGAGGCCCCACGGCCCAGTACTTC | CASSSLAGGPTAQYF
TRBJ1-3 | - | - | TRBV24-1 | TGTGCCACCAGTGATAACAGAGACCTCTCTGGAAACACCATATATTTT | CATSDNRDLSGNTIYF
TRBJ1-1 | - | - | TRBV2 | TGTGCCAGCAGTGACCCCTATCACCGGAGTCTTAACACTGAAGCTTTCTTT | CASSDPYHRSLNTEAFF
TRBJ1-2 | - | TRBD1 | TRBV5-4 | TGTGCCAGCAGAGAAGGGACAGAGTATGGCTACACCTTC | CASREGTEYGYTF
TRBJ2-5 | - | - | TRBV5-4 | TGTGCCAGCAGCTTGCCTAGTAGCGAGACCCAGTACTTC | CASSLPSSETQYF
TRBJ1-2 | - | - | TRBV24-1 | TGTGCCACCAGTGACCCCAAGATCGGGGGTGGCTACACCTTC | CATSDPKIGGGYTF
TRBJ2-7 | - | - | TRBV18 | TGTGCCAGCTCACCGGCACCCAACCACGAGCAGTACTTC | CASSPAPNHEQYF
TRBJ2-7 | - | - | TRBV9 | TGTGCCAGCAGCGTAGCCACTAGTACCGACGAGCAGTACTTC | CASSVATSTDEQYF
TRBJ2-4 | - | - | TRBV6-4 | TGTGCCAGCAGGGGGGGATTCTTCAAAGGCAAAAACATTCAGTACTTC | CASRGGFFKGKNIQYF
TRBJ1-4 | - | TRBD1 | TRBV19 | TGTGCCAGTAGTATCGAACTCCCGGGACAGAACCCAACTAATGAAAAACTGTTTTTT | CASSIELPGQNPTNEKLFF
TRBJ2-1 | - | TRBD2 | TRBV15 | TGTGCCACCAGCAGACCGGGGGGAAAGTCCTACAATGAGCAGTTCTTC | CATSRPGGKSYNEQFF
TRBJ1-6 | - | TRBD1 | TRBV9 | TGTGCCAGCAGCGTCGGGACAGGGCTCTCCTATAATTCACCCCTCCACTTT | CASSVGTGLSYNSPLHF
TRBJ2-1 | - | TRBD2 | TRBV3-1/TRBV3-2 | TGTGCCAGCAGCCAAAGGCGGGAGACCTACAATGAGCAGTTCTTC | CASSQRRETYNEQFF
TRBJ1-2 | - | - | TRBV19 | TGTGCCAGTCGGGACTTCCCCTATGGCTACACCTTC | CASRDFPYGYTF
TRBJ1-2 | few | TRBD1 | TRBV5-1 | TGCGCCAGCAGCTCGACAGGGTCTAACTATGGCTACACCTTC | CASSSTGSNYGYTF
TRBJ2-7 | - | - | TRBV6-5 | TGTGCCAGCTCGGGTATCCACGAGCAGTACTTC | CASSGIHEQYF
TRBJ1-2 | - | TRBD1 | TRBV7-3 | TGTGCCAGCAGCCCGGACAGGGTAAATAGCTACACCTTC | CASSPDRVNSYTF
TRBJ2-5 | few | - | TRBV3-1/TRBV3-2 | TGTGCCAGCAGCCAAGTTGGCAATCAAGAGACCCAGTACTTC | CASSQVGNQETQYF
TRBJ1-1 | - | TRBD1 | TRBV19 | TGTGCCAGTAGTATTAGGGACCGGGACAGGGGTTACCCTGGTTTGAACACTGAAGCTTTCTTT | CASSIRDRDRGYPGLNTEAFF
TRBJ2-2 | - | TRBD1 | TRBV10-1 | TGCGCCAGCGCTACAGGGGGCCACGGGGAGCTGTTTTTT | CASATGGHGELFF
TRBJ2-1 | few | TRBD2 | TRBV29-1 | TGCAGCGTTGAAGGCTACATCGGGACTAGCGGGAGCAATGAGCAGTTCTTC | CSVEGYIGTSGSNEQFF
TRBJ1-4 | - | - | TRBV7-8 | TGTGCCAGCAGCTTAGCGCCCGGGGGGCTTAATGAAAAACTGTTTTTT | CASSLAPGGLNEKLFF
TRBJ1-5 | once | TRBD1 | TRBV9 | TGTGCCAGCAGCGAATCAGGACAGGGGATTCAGCCCCAGCATTTT | CASSESGQGIQPQHF
TRBJ2-7 | - | - | TRBV6-5 | TGTGCCAGCAGTTACTCGTTCAGGGCTTCCCACGAGCAGTACTTC | CASSYSFRASHEQYF
TRBJ2-5 | - | - | TRBV9 | TGTGCCAGCAGCCGAACAATACTAGATGGGGAGACCCAGTACTTC | CASSRTILDGETQYF
TRBJ2-1 | many | TRBD2 | TRBV7-3 | TGTGCCAGCAGCCCGACCGGGACTAGTTACAATGAGCAGTTCTTC | CASSPTGTSYNEQFF
TRBJ2-2 | - | - | TRBV3-1/TRBV3-2 | TGTGCCAGCAGCCGCCGGGTCTCAATTACCGGGGAGCTGTTTTTT | CASSRRVSITGELFF
TRBJ1-5 | - | - | TRBV2 | TGTGCCAGCAGCGGGACACCCAATCAGCCCCAGCATTTT | CASSGTPNQPQHF
TRBJ2-7 | - | TRBD1 | TRBV18 | TGTGCCAGCTCCCTGACAGGGGGGAATATTTACGAGCAGTACTTC | CASSLTGGNIYEQYF
TRBJ1-5 | few | TRBD1 | TRBV20-1 | TGCAGTGCTGGATTAGACAGGGACCAGCATTTT | CSAGLDRDQHF
TRBJ2-5 | - | - | TRBV20-1 | TGCAGTGCTAGTATGAACTTACAAGAGACCCAGTACTTC | CSASMNLQETQYF
TRBJ1-3 | - | - | TRBV30 | TGTGCCTGGAGTGGGGACTTCTCTGGAAACACCATATATTTT | CAWSGDFSGNTIYF
TRBJ2-7 | - | - | TRBV6-5 | TGTGCCAGCAGTCCCACAGGGCTTTATGGCGAGCAGTACTTC | CASSPTGLYGEQYF
TRBJ2-5 | few | TRBD2 | TRBV4-2 | TGTGCCAGCAGCCCGAGCGTGGCGGGGGGTCGCCAAGAGACCCAGTACTTC | CASSPSVAGGRQETQYF
TRBJ1-4 | - | - | TRBV6-2/TRBV6-3 | TGTGCCAGCAGTTACGCAGTTCCTGGAAAACTGTTTTTT | CASSYAVPGKLFF
TRBJ2-5 | - | TRBD2 | TRBV5-1 | TGCGCCAGCAGCTTGGGGGGACTAACCCAAGAGACCCAGTACTTC | CASSLGGLTQETQYF
TRBJ2-3 | once | - | TRBV7-3 | TGTGCCAGCAGCTCGGGACACACGGATACGCAGTATTTT | CASSSGHTDTQYF
TRBJ2-2 | - | - | TRBV5-4 | TGTGCCAGCAGCTTTTGGAGTTCCGGGGAGCTGTTTTTT | CASSFWSSGELFF
TRBJ1-1 | - | - | TRBV9 | TGTGCCAGCAGCGTCGAAGCAAACCCGAACACTGAAGCTTTCTTT | CASSVEANPNTEAFF
TRBJ2-2 | once | - | TRBV5-1 | TGCGCCAGCAGCCCAGGGGTTGGGGAGCTGTTTTTT | CASSPGVGELFF
TRBJ1-2 | - | TRBD1 | TRBV28 | TGTGCCAGCAGTTCCTACAGGGGTAAATACGGCTACACCTTC | CASSSYRGKYGYTF
TRBJ1-6 | - | TRBD1 | TRBV6-4 | TGTGCCACCAGTCAGGCACAGGGGTCACCCCTCCACTTT | CATSQAQGSPLHF